This TCR beta chain was recovered during a study of neoadjuvant anti-PD-1 for oral cavity cancer. Looking at the study overall: Patients mostly received three to four biweekly nivolumab doses at 3 mg/kg before surgery.

This table comes from immunoSEQ multiplex PCR, and its TCRdb copy is limited to in-frame clones, with some not included. The sample yields tens of thousands of clones, 79% seen once. The CDR3 loop spans 15 amino acids. The V gene end was trimmed by 5 bases and the J gene end by 3 bases; junction bases not matched to a gene: 9. Per germline, CDR1 SGHVS and CDR2 FQNEAQ. Specimen: PBMCs, collected before nivolumab (anti-PD-1) treatment. The chain links TRBV7-8 to TRBJ2-5; 7 nucleotides match TRBD2. This clonotype originated in a person aged 35 to 85 with oral cavity squamous cell carcinoma. CDR3: CASSHLETSKETQYF. In DNA, the CDR3 is TGTGCCAGCAGCCACCTAGAGACTAGCAAAGAGACCCAGTACTTC.